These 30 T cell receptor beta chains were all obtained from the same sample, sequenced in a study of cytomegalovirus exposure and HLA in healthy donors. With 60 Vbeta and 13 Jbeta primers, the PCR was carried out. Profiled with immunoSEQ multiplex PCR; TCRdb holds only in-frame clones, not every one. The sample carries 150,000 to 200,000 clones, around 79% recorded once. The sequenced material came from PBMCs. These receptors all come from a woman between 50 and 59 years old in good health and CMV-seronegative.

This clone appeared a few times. The CDR3 protein is CASSEGGGPDLWEQYF. The CDR3 DNA is TGTGCCAGCAGTGAGGGAGGGGGACCGGACCTTTGGGAGCAGTACTTC. This sequence joins TRBV6-1 and TRBJ2-7, with D possibly TRBD2 on 7 matching bases. The V and J ends lost 3 bases and 7 bases respectively, with 22 bases between them. Per the germline V gene, CDR1 is MNHNS and CDR2 is SASEGT. The CDR3 spans 16 residues.

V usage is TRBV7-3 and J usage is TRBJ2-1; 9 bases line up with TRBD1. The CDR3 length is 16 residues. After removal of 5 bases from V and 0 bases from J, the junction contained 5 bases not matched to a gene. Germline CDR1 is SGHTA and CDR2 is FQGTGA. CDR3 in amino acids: CASSRTGGISYNEQFF. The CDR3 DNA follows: TGTGCCAGCAGCCGAACAGGGGGCATCTCCTACAATGAGCAGTTCTTC.

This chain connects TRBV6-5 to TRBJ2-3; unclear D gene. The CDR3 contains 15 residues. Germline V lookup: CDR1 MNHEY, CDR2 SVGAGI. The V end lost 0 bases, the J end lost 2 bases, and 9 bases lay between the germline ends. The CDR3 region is CASSYSLSSTDTQYF. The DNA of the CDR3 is TGTGCCAGCAGTTACTCGTTGAGTTCCACAGATACGCAGTATTTT.

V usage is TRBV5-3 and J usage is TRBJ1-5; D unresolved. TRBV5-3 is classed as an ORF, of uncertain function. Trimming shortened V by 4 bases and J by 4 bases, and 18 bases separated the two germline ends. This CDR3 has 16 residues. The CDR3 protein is CARSPGGHRPNQPQHF. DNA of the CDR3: TGTGCCAGAAGCCCCGGAGGGCACAGACCGAATCAGCCCCAGCATTTT.

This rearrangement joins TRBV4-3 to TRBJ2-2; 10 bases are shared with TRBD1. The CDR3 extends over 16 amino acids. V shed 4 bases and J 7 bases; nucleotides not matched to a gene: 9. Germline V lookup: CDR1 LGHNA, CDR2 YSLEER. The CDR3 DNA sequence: TGCGCCAGCAGCCCATGGGGGACAGGGGCTATCGGGGAGCTGTTTTTT. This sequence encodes CASSPWGTGAIGELFF.

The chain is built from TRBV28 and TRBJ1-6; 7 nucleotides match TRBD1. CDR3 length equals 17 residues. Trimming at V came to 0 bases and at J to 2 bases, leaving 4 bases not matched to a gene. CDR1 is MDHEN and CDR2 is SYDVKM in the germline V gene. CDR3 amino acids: CASSLWEGGPYNSPLHF. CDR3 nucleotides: TGTGCCAGCAGTTTATGGGAAGGGGGCCCCTATAATTCACCCCTCCACTTT.

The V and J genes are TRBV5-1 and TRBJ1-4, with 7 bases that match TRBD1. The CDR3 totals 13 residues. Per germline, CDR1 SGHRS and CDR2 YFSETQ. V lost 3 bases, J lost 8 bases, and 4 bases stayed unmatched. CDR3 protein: CASSWTGGEKLFF. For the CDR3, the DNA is TGCGCCAGCAGCTGGACAGGCGGGGAAAAACTGTTTTTT.

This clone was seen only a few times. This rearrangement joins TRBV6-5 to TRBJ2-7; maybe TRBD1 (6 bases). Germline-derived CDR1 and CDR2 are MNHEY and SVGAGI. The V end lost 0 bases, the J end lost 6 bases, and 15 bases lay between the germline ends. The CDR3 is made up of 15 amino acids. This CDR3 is CASSYSGTLPSEQYF. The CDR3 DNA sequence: TGTGCCAGCAGTTACTCCGGGACATTGCCCTCCGAGCAGTACTTC.

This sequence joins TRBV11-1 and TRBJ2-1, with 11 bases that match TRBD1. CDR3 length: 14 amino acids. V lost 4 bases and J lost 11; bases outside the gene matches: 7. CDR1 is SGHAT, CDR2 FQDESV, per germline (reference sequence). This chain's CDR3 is CASSSLRTGGKQFF. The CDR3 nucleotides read TGTGCCAGCAGCTCCCTACGGACAGGGGGCAAGCAGTTCTTC.

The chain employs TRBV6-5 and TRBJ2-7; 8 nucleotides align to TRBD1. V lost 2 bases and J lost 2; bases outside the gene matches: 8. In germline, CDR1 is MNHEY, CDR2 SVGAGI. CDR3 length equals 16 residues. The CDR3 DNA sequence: TGTGCCAGCAGTTACCGACAGGGGTCCCCAACCTACGAGCAGTACTTC. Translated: CASSYRQGSPTYEQYF.

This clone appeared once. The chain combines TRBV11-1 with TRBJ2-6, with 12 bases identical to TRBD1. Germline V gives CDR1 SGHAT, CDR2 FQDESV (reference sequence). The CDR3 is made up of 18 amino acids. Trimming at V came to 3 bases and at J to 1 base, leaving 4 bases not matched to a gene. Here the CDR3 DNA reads TGTGCCAGCAGCTTCCAGGGACAGGGGGCGTCTGGGGCCAACGTCCTGACTTTC. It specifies CASSFQGQGASGANVLTF. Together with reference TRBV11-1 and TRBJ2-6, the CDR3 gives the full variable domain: EAEVAQSPRYKITEKSQAVAFWCDPISGHATLYWYRQILGQGPELLVQFQDESVVDDSQLPKDRFSAERLKGVDSTLKIQPAELGDSAMYLCASSFQGQGASGANVLTFGAGSRLTVL.

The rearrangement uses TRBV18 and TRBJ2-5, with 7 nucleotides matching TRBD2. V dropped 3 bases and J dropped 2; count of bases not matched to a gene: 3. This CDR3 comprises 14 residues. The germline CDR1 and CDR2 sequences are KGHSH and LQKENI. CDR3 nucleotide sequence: TGTGCCAGCTCACCTATTAGCGGGCAAGAGACCCAGTACTTC. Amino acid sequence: CASSPISGQETQYF. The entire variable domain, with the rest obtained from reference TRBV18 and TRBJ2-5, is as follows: NAGVMQNPRHLVRRRGQEARLRCSPMKGHSHVYWYRQLPEEGLKFMVYLQKENIIDESGMPKERFSAEFPKEGPSILRIQQVVRGDSAAYFCASSPISGQETQYFGPGTRLLVL.

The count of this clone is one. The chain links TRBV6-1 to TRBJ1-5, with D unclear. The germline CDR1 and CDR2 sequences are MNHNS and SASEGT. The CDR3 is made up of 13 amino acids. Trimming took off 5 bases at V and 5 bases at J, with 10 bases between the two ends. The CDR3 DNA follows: TGTGCCAGCAGTATAACAACCGATCAGCCCCAGCATTTT. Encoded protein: CASSITTDQPQHF.

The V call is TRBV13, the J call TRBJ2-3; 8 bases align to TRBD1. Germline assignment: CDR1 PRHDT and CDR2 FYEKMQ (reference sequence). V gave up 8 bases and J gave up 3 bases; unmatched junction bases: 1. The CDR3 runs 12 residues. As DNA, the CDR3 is TGTGCCAGCGGACAGGGAACAGATACGCAGTATTTT. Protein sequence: CASGQGTDTQYF.

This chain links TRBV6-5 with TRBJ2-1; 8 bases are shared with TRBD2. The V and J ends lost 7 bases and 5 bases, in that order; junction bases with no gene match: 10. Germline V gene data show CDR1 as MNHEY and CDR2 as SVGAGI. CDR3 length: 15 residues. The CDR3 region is CASKMGLVGDNEQFF. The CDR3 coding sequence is TGTGCCAGCAAAATGGGACTAGTAGGCGACAATGAGCAGTTCTTC.

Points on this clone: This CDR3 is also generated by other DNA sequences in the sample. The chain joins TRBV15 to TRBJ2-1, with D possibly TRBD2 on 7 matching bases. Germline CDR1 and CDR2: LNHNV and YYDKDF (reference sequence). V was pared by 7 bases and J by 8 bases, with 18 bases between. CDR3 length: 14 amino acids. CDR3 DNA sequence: TGTGCCACCAAACAAAGGGGGGGTGATGATGAGCAGTTCTTC. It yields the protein CATKQRGGDDEQFF.

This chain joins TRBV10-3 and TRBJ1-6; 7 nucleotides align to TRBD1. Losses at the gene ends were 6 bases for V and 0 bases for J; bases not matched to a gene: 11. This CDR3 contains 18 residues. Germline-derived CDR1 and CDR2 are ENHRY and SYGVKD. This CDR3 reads CAIRKTGSWGSYNSPLHF. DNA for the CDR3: TGTGCCATCAGGAAGACAGGGTCTTGGGGCTCCTATAATTCACCCCTCCACTTT.

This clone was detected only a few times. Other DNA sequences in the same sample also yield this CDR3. CDR3 region: CASRSRRNTEAFF. The CDR3, as DNA: TGTGCCAGCAGGAGTCGGAGGAACACTGAAGCTTTCTTT. This chain links TRBV27 with TRBJ1-1; D ambiguous. The germline V and J ends were trimmed by 6 bases and 1 base, with 9 bases remaining between them. Germline loops: CDR1 MNHEY, CDR2 SMNVEV (reference sequence). The CDR3 consists of 13 residues.

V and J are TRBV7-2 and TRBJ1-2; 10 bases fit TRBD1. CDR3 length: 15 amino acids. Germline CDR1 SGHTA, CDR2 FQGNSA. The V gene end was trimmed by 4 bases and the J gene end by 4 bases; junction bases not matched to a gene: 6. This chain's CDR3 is CASSSGTGVGYGYTF. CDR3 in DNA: TGTGCCAGCAGCTCTGGGACAGGGGTTGGCTATGGCTACACCTTC.

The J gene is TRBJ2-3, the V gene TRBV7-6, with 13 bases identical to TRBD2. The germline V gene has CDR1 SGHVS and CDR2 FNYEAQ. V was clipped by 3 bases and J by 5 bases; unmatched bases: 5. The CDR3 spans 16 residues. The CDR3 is CASSLELAGGLDTQYF. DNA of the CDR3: TGTGCCAGCAGCTTGGAACTAGCGGGGGGGCTAGATACGCAGTATTTT.

For the CDR3, the DNA is TGTGCCAGCAGCTTAGCGGGGGGACCGTACCAAGAGACCCAGTACTTC. It codes for CASSLAGGPYQETQYF. The gene calls are TRBV7-8 and TRBJ2-5; possible D gene TRBD2, 6 bases. There are 16 residues in the CDR3. Trimming took 0 bases from V and 0 from J, leaving 11 bases between them. Germline V gene lookup returns CDR1 SGHVS and CDR2 FQNEAQ.

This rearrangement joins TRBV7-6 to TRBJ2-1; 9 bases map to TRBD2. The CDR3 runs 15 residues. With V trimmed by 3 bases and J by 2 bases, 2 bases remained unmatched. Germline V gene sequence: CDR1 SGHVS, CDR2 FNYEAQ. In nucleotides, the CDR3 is TGTGCCAGCAGCTTCTCTAGCGGGGCCTACAATGAGCAGTTCTTC. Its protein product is CASSFSSGAYNEQFF.

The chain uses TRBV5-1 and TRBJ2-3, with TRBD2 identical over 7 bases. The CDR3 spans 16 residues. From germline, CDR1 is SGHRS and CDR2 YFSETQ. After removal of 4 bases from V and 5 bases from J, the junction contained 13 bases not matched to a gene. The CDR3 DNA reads TGCGCCAGCAGCCGCCTCGGGGGGAGCACACTAGATACGCAGTATTTT. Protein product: CASSRLGGSTLDTQYF.

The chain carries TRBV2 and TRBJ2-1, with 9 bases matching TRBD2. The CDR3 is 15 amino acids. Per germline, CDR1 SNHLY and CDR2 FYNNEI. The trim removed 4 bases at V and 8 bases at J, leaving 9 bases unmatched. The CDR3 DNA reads TGTGCCAGCAGTGCGGGCGGGGGGGCCGGGTATGAGCAGTTCTTC. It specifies CASSAGGGAGYEQFF.

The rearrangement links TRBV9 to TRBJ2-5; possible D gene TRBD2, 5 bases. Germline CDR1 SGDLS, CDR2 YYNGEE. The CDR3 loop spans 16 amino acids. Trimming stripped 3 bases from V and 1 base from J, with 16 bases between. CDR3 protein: CASSALSGGIQETQYF. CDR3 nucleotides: TGTGCCAGCAGCGCACTCAGCGGCGGAATCCAAGAGACCCAGTACTTC.

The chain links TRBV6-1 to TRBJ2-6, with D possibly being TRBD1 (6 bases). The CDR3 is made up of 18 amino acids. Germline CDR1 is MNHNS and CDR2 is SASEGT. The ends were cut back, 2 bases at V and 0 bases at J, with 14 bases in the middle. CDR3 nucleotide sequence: TGTGCCAGCAGTGAAAGGGGGTTCTCTGTCTCTGGGGCCAACGTCCTGACTTTC. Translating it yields CASSERGFSVSGANVLTF.

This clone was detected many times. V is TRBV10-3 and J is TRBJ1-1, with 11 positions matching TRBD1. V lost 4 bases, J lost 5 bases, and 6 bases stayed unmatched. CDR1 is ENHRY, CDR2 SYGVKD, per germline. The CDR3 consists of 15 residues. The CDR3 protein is CAISGTGGRGTEAFF. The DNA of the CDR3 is TGTGCCATCAGTGGGACAGGGGGCCGGGGGACTGAAGCTTTCTTT.

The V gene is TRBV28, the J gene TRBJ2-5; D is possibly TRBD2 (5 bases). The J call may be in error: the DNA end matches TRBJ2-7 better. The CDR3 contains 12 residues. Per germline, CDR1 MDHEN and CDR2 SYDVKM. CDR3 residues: CASSSDYYEQYF. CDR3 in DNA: TGTGCCAGCAGTTCCGACTACTACGAGCAGTACTTC.

The CDR3 spells CASSLRQGAGEQYF. Written as DNA, the CDR3 is TGTGCCAGCAGCTTACGACAGGGGGCGGGCGAGCAGTACTTC. The rearrangement uses TRBV7-9 and TRBJ2-7, with 10 bases aligning to TRBD1. The trim removed 2 bases at V and 6 bases at J, leaving 4 bases unmatched. There are 14 residues in the CDR3. The germline CDR1 and CDR2 sequences are SEHNR and FQNEAQ (reference sequence).

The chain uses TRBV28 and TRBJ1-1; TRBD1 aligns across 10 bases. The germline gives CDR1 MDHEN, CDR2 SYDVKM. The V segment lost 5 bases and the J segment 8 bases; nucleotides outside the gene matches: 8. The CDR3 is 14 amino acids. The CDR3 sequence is CASSPDRGRWEAFF. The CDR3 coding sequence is TGTGCCAGCAGTCCCGACAGGGGGCGATGGGAAGCTTTCTTT.